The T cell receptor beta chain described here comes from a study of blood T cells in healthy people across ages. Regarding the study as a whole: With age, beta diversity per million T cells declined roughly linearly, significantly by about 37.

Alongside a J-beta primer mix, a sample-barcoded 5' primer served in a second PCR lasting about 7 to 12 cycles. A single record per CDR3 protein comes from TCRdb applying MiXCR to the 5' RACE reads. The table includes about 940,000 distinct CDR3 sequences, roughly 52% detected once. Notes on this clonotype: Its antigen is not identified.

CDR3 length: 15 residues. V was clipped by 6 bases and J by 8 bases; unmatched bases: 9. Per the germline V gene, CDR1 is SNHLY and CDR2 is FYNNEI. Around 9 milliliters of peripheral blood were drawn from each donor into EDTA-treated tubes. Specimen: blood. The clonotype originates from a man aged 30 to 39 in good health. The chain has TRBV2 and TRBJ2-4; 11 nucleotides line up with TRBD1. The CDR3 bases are TGTGCCAGCAGGGGGACAGGGGGAGATCTGGACATTCAGTACTTC. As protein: CASRGTGGDLDIQYF.